Each of the 2 T cell receptor beta chains below was sequenced from the same sample in a study of regulatory T cells in long-lasting Graves disease. iRepertoire HTBI primers and Arm-PCR of CDR3 regions built TCR beta libraries. Each CDR3 protein is one row after TCRdb ran MiXCR on the multiplex PCR reads. The repertoire includes around 460,000 distinct CDR3 sequences, approximately 23% of them detected once, and around 12% sits in the top ten. Time point meaning: persistent/refractory GD, antithyroid drugs over 5 years with positive TRAb. TCR sequences were obtained from RNA taken from PBMCs. The material was peripheral blood mononuclear cells (PBMCs), obtained when the disease was refractory, from a patient treated with antithyroid drugs. These receptor sequences come from a female donor with Graves disease.

This clonotype was seen a handful of times. The chain combines TRBV30 with TRBJ1-1; D is undetermined. This CDR3 contains 13 residues. Germline V gene data show CDR1 as GTSNPN and CDR2 as SVGIG (reference sequence). Trimming removed 5 bases at V and 4 bases at J, with 14 bases between. This chain's CDR3 is CAWGTITSTEAFF. In DNA form, the CDR3 reads TGTGCCTGGGGAACTATCACAAGCACTGAAGCTTTCTTT.

There are many counts of this clonotype. This sequence joins TRBV15 and TRBJ2-7; D is unresolved. V lost 0 bases, J lost 6 bases, and 15 bases lay in between. CDR1 LNHNV and CDR2 YYDKDF come from the germline V gene (reference sequence). This CDR3 contains 15 residues. The CDR3 is CATSREGRRLAEQYF. DNA for the CDR3: TGTGCCACCAGCAGAGAGGGCAGACGTTTGGCCGAGCAGTACTTC.